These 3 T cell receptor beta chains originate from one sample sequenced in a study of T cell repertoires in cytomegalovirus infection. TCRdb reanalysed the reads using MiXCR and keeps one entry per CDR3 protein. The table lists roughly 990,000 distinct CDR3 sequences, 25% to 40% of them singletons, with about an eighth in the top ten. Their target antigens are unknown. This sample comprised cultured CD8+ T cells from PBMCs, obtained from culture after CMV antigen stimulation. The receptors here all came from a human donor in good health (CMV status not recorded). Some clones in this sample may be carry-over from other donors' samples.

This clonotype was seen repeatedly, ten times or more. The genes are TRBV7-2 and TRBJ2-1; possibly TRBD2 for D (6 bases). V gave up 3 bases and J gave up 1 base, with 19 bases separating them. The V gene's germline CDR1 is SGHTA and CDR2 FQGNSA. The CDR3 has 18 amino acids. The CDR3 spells CASSFPTSMGGSYNEQFF. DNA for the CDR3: TGTGCCAGCAGCTTCCCCACCAGCATGGGAGGATCCTACAATGAGCAGTTCTTC. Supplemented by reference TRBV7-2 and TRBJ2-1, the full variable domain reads GAGVSQSPSNKVTEKGKDVELRCDPISGHTALYWYRQSLGQGLEFLIYFQGNSAPDKSGLPSDRFSAERTGGSVSTLTIQRTQQEDSAVYLCASSFPTSMGGSYNEQFFGPGTRLTVL.

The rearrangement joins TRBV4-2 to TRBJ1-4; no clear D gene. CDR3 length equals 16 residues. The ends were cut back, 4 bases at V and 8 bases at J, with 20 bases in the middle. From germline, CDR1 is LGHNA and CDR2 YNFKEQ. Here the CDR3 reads CASSRSSVERDEKLFF. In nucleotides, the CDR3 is TGTGCCAGCAGCCGGTCTTCGGTGGAGCGTGACGAAAAACTGTTTTTT.

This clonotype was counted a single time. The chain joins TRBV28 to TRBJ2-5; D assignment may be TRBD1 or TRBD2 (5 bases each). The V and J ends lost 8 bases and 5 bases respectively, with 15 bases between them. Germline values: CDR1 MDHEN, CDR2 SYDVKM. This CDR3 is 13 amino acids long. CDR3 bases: TGTGCCAGCGCGGTTAGGGGCGGGGAGACCCAGTACTTC. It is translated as CASAVRGGETQYF.